These T cell receptor beta chains were read from a single sample in a study of control samples from healthy donors and cancer patients. Libraries were prepared by immunoSEQ multiplex PCR; TCRdb keeps only in-frame clonotypes and omits some of them. Of 75,000 to 90,000 clones listed, about nine tenths are singletons. What was sequenced was PBMCs. These receptors originate from a woman in her forties or fifties with colorectal cancer. Both conserved end residues are part of each CDR3. The D gene is left open where the match is weak. Size is omitted from some rows. Given values are once, few, many or a class for expanded clones.

CDR3	DNA	D	V	size	J
CASTRDGEFNQPQHF	TGTGCCAGCACCCGGGACGGAGAATTCAATCAGCCCCAGCATTTT	NA	TRBV7-8	NA	TRBJ1-5
CATLGVDTGELFF	TGTGCCACCCTAGGGGTAGACACCGGGGAGCTGTTTTTT	NA	TRBV15	NA	TRBJ2-2
CASSTIQGPGTDTQYF	TGTGCCAGCAGTACGATACAGGGACCGGGCACAGATACGCAGTATTTT	NA	TRBV27	NA	TRBJ2-3
CASSLPVHTEAFF	TGTGCCAGCAGCTTACCCGTACACACTGAAGCTTTCTTT	NA	TRBV7-8	NA	TRBJ1-1
CASRGDTGELFF	TGTGCCAGCAGAGGGGATACCGGGGAGCTGTTTTTT	NA	TRBV6-6	NA	TRBJ2-2
CASRDRPNTEAFF	TGTGCCAGCCGGGACAGACCAAACACTGAAGCTTTCTTT	TRBD1	TRBV6-5	NA	TRBJ1-1
CATSDPSGTGGNEQFF	TGTGCCACCAGTGACCCTTCCGGGACAGGGGGCAATGAGCAGTTCTTC	TRBD1	TRBV24-1	NA	TRBJ2-1
CASSWGGQAGYTF	TGTGCCAGCTCGTGGGGGGGGCAAGCGGGCTACACCTTC	NA	TRBV12-3/TRBV12-4	NA	TRBJ1-2
CASSLLGYYGYTF	TGTGCCAGCAGTTTACTGGGGTACTATGGCTACACCTTC	NA	TRBV28	NA	TRBJ1-2
CASSTGTDTEAFF	TGTGCCAGCAGCACCGGGACAGACACTGAAGCTTTCTTT	TRBD1	TRBV14	NA	TRBJ1-1
CASSIGTGADNSPLHF	TGCGCCAGCAGCATCGGGACAGGTGCGGATAATTCACCCCTCCACTTT	TRBD1	TRBV5-1	NA	TRBJ1-6
CASSPDSSGANVLTF	TGTGCCAGCAGCCCAGACAGCTCTGGGGCCAACGTCCTGACTTTC	NA	TRBV5-4	NA	TRBJ2-6
CASSFFAGGGETQYF	TGCGCCAGCAGCTTCTTCGCGGGGGGTGGAGAGACCCAGTACTTC	TRBD2	TRBV5-1	NA	TRBJ2-5
CASSQDLGPGRFF	TGCGCCAGCAGCCAAGATCTGGGTCCCGGGCGGTTCTTC	NA	TRBV4-3	NA	TRBJ2-1
CASSQPRGGIETQYF	TGTGCCAGCAGCCAACCGCGGGGAGGAATAGAGACCCAGTACTTC	NA	TRBV3-1/TRBV3-2	NA	TRBJ2-5
CASSLSSRVQFF	TGTGCCAGCAGTTTAAGTTCTCGCGTGCAGTTCTTC	NA	TRBV12-3/TRBV12-4	NA	TRBJ2-1
CASSRRPASEQFF	TGTGCCAGCAGTAGACGTCCGGCCAGTGAGCAGTTCTTC	NA	TRBV6-2/TRBV6-3	few	TRBJ2-1
CAIRSFSYGAGDTEAFF	TGTGCCATCAGAAGTTTTTCCTACGGGGCAGGGGACACTGAAGCTTTCTTT	NA	TRBV10-3	NA	TRBJ1-1